The rows below give T cell receptor beta chains drawn from one sample of a study of T cells after yellow fever vaccination. TCRdb fed the 5' RACE reads into MiXCR, producing one record per CDR3 protein. The data hold 250,000 to 300,000 distinct CDR3 sequences, with around 10% observed a single time. The sample in question was CD4+ T cells sorted from PBMCs, obtained 5 days after the yellow fever booster vaccination. These receptors all come from a man aged 18-30 years who received the YFV17D yellow fever vaccine. CDR3s include the opening cysteine and the closing phenylalanine or tryptophan. D genes are given only for firm matches. Some rows mark clone size as missing; the rest say once, few, many or name a class of expanded clone.

D gene	V gene	J gene	clone size	CDR3 DNA	CDR3 protein
.	TRBV6-5	TRBJ1-3	few	TGTGCCAGCAGTTACAGGAACACCATATATTTT	CASSYRNTIYF
.	TRBV5-1	TRBJ2-2	few	TGCGCCAGCAGCTTGGAGGCCCGGAACACCGGGGAGCTGTTTTTT	CASSLEARNTGELFF
.	TRBV7-2	TRBJ2-2	.	TGTGCCAGCACCTTTAGTCAAGCGGGCACCGGGGAGCTGTTTTTT	CASTFSQAGTGELFF
TRBD1	TRBV7-2	TRBJ1-5	many	TGTGCCAGCAGCTTCGGGACAGGGGGACAGCCCCAGCATTTT	CASSFGTGGQPQHF
.	TRBV11-2	TRBJ2-1	few	TGTGCCAGCAGCTTAACCCAGGGTCCCTACAATGAGCAGTTCTTC	CASSLTQGPYNEQFF
TRBD1	TRBV5-5	TRBJ1-3	.	TGTGCCAGCAGCTCCAAAGGGAGGGGGCCGACTGGAAACACCATATATTTT	CASSSKGRGPTGNTIYF
TRBD1	TRBV7-2	TRBJ2-3	.	TGTGCCACCAAGAGGGACAGGACCACAGATACGCAGTATTTT	CATKRDRTTDTQYF
.	TRBV27	TRBJ1-5	.	TGTGCCAGCGGGGTCGATAGGCAGCCCCAGCATTTT	CASGVDRQPQHF
TRBD2	TRBV4-2	TRBJ2-3	few	TGTGCCAGCAGCCAAGGGCTGGGAGCGGGGGGTCGCACAGATACGCAGTATTTT	CASSQGLGAGGRTDTQYF
TRBD2	TRBV19	TRBJ2-2	.	TGTGCCAGTAGGCCGGGACTAGCGCGGGCCGGGGAGCTGTTTTTT	CASRPGLARAGELFF
TRBD2	TRBV10-3	TRBJ2-1	few	TGTGCCATCAGTGGTGAGCGGGGACCAACGAATGAGCAGTTCTTC	CAISGERGPTNEQFF
TRBD1	TRBV6-2/TRBV6-3	TRBJ2-3	few	TGTGCCATGGGACAGCCACAGTCAGATACGCAGTATTTT	CAMGQPQSDTQYF
TRBD2	TRBV12-3/TRBV12-4	TRBJ2-4	many	TGTGCCAGCAGTCCTCGACTAGCGGGAGCCAAAAACATTCAGTACTTC	CASSPRLAGAKNIQYF
.	TRBV7-2	TRBJ2-5	.	TGTGCCAGCAGCCCCGATCGGCTGGAGACCCAGTACTTC	CASSPDRLETQYF
.	TRBV6-2/TRBV6-3	TRBJ1-6	.	TGTGCCAGCAGTTACGTGGGAGAACTGAATAATTCACCCCTCCACTTT	CASSYVGELNNSPLHF
.	TRBV18	TRBJ1-4	.	TGTGCCAGCTCACTCCCGCCCGGGACACCTGGAGAAAAACTGTTTTTT	CASSLPPGTPGEKLFF
TRBD1	TRBV7-8	TRBJ2-4	many	TGTGCCAGCAGCTTAACCGGGACAGTGGACATTCAGTACTTC	CASSLTGTVDIQYF
.	TRBV5-4	TRBJ2-1	many	TGTGCCAGCAGGAGGGGGGCCAGTTCCTACAATGAGCAGTTCTTC	CASRRGASSYNEQFF
.	TRBV5-5	TRBJ2-3	.	TGTGCCAGCAGCCGGGGGGGGACAGCTACAGATACGCAGTATTTT	CASSRGGTATDTQYF
TRBD2	TRBV6-6	TRBJ2-1	.	TGTGCCAGCAGTTACTCGAGGACTAGCGGGAGAGAGCAGTTCTTC	CASSYSRTSGREQFF
.	TRBV4-2	TRBJ1-1	many	TGTGCCAGCAGCCAAGGTGGGCCTGGCACTGAAGCTTTCTTT	CASSQGGPGTEAFF
.	TRBV9	TRBJ1-2	few	TGTGCCAGCAGCGGACTGGGCCAGGTGGATGGCTACACCTTC	CASSGLGQVDGYTF
TRBD1	TRBV12-3/TRBV12-4	TRBJ1-2	few	TGTGCCAGCAGACAGGGGGCACCTCCCTATGGCTACACCTTC	CASRQGAPPYGYTF
.	TRBV12-3/TRBV12-4	TRBJ2-5	few	TGTGCCAGCAGTTTAGGGTTTAGCCAAGAGACCCAGTACTTC	CASSLGFSQETQYF
TRBD2	TRBV4-1	TRBJ2-5	.	TGCGCCAGCAGCCAAGCCAGTCAGGGCGGGGGGGCCAGGAAGACCCAGTACTTC	CASSQASQGGGARKTQYF
.	TRBV7-2	TRBJ2-6	.	TGTGCCGAGGGGAGCAAATCTGGGGCCAACGTCCTGACTTTC	CAEGSKSGANVLTF
TRBD2	TRBV4-3	TRBJ2-3	few	TGCGCCAGCAGCCAAGGACTAGCGGGGGGGCCGAGCACAGATACGCAGTATTTT	CASSQGLAGGPSTDTQYF
.	TRBV7-3	TRBJ2-3	.	TGTGCCAGCAGCTCGGGACTCCGCGGCGCAGATACGCAGTATTTT	CASSSGLRGADTQYF
.	TRBV19	TRBJ1-2	once	TGTGCCAGTCTGCGGATCAACTATGGCTACACCTTC	CASLRINYGYTF
.	TRBV11-2	TRBJ1-1	.	TGTGCCAGCAGCTTAGATCGGAACTCGAACACTGAAGCTTTCTTT	CASSLDRNSNTEAFF
.	TRBV7-6	TRBJ2-5	few	TGTGCCAGCAGTACCGTGCAACAAGAGACCCAGTACTTC	CASSTVQQETQYF